This entry lists 27 T cell receptor beta chains sequenced from one sample in a study of blood T cell repertoires in COVID-19. TCRdb keeps only in-frame clones here, not all; method: immunoSEQ multiplex PCR. The sample lists some 76,000 clones, less than 90% occurring once. The sequenced sample was peripheral blood. The receptors here all came from a man aged 80 or over in a cohort sampled during active COVID-19.

V gene TRBV7-2 combines with J gene TRBJ2-2, with D perhaps matching TRBD2 (5 bases). The germline V and J ends were trimmed by 6 bases and 11 bases, with 13 bases remaining between them. Germline CDR1 reads SGHTA; CDR2 reads FQGNSA. The CDR3 runs to 12 residues. CDR3 loop: CASRARVRELFF. CDR3 DNA sequence: TGTGCCAGCAGGGCGAGGGTGAGAGAGCTGTTTTTT.

This chain connects TRBV7-3 to TRBJ2-1; 7 bases align to TRBD2. CDR3 length: 14 residues. V was clipped by 5 bases and J by 9 bases; unmatched bases: 10. CDR1 SGHTA and CDR2 FQGTGA come from the germline V gene. CDR3 region: CASSPQPGTIEQFF. The DNA of the CDR3 is TGTGCCAGCAGCCCCCAACCCGGGACTATTGAGCAGTTCTTC.

The V call is TRBV29-1, the J call TRBJ1-2, with no clear D. Trimming left V 8 bases short and J 7 bases short, with 17 bases between. CDR1 and CDR2 from the germline V gene are SQVTM and ANQGSEA. This CDR3 is built from 12 residues. The DNA of the CDR3 is TGCAGCACTTTGGGCCCCGAGGGTGGCTACACCTTC. Protein sequence: CSTLGPEGGYTF.

This clone came up a few times. The same CDR3 is also encoded by other DNA sequences in this sample. The rearrangement uses TRBV5-6 and TRBJ2-7; 8 nucleotides align to TRBD1. This CDR3 is built from 14 residues. Germline V gene data show CDR1 as SGHDT and CDR2 as YYEEEE. The trim removed 5 bases at V and 4 bases at J, leaving 8 bases unmatched. DNA of the CDR3: TGTGCCAGCAGTCCCGACAGGGGCGGGTACGAGCAGTACTTC. Translation: CASSPDRGGYEQYF.

Here the CDR3 DNA reads TGTGCCAGCAGCCAAGACTCGACAGGGGCTTATGGCTACACCTTC. Amino acid sequence: CASSQDSTGAYGYTF. V usage is TRBV3-1 (or the pseudogene TRBV3-2) and J usage is TRBJ1-2, with 8 nucleotides matching TRBD1. The CDR3 is 15 residues long. Trimming took 0 bases from V and 5 from J; bases not matched to a gene: 5. CDR1 LGHDT and CDR2 YNNKEL come from the germline V gene (reference sequence).

The chain recombines TRBV15 with TRBJ2-1; D unresolved. The CDR3 covers 16 residues. The V end lost 0 bases, the J end lost 7 bases, and 16 bases lay between the germline ends. Per the germline V gene, CDR1 is LNHNV and CDR2 is YYDKDF (reference sequence). The CDR3 DNA reads as TGTGCCACCAGCAGAGATACGAGGCTACTAACTAATGAGCAGTTCTTC. Protein sequence: CATSRDTRLLTNEQFF.

The chain recombines TRBV5-1 with TRBJ2-1; 10 bases map to TRBD2. This CDR3 has 15 amino acids. Unmatched junction bases numbered 4, after V lost 0 bases and J lost 7 bases. Germline V gene data show CDR1 as SGHRS and CDR2 as YFSETQ. Here the CDR3 DNA reads TGCGCCAGCAGCTTGGTTAGCGGGGGGCAAAATGAGCAGTTCTTC. It is translated as CASSLVSGGQNEQFF.

This clone was counted only a few times. V is TRBV6-5 and J is TRBJ1-4, with D tentatively TRBD1 (6 bases). V was pared by 2 bases and J by 0 bases, with 7 bases between. The length of the CDR3 is 15 residues. Germline lookup yields CDR1 MNHEY and CDR2 SVGAGI. The chain's CDR3 is CASSYEGATNEKLFF. CDR3 DNA: TGTGCCAGCAGTTACGAGGGGGCAACTAATGAAAAACTGTTTTTT.

CDR3: CASSQDPRDRGFSGYTF. In nucleotides, the CDR3 is TGCGCCAGCAGCCAAGACCCCCGGGACAGGGGTTTTTCTGGCTACACCTTC. This chain joins TRBV4-1 and TRBJ1-2, with 10 bases that match TRBD1. Germline loops: CDR1 MGHRA, CDR2 YSYEKL. The CDR3 contains 17 residues. V shed 0 bases and J 7 bases; nucleotides not matched to a gene: 11.

This clone was counted between two and nine times. The V call is TRBV28, the J call TRBJ1-6; D is ambiguous. The V gene lost 6 bases and the J gene lost 0 bases, with 12 bases spanning the gap. Germline V lookup: CDR1 MDHEN, CDR2 SYDVKM. There are 16 residues in the CDR3. DNA of the CDR3: TGTGCCAGCAGCCTTTGGTTTAGCTCCTATAATTCACCCCTCCACTTT. Translating it yields CASSLWFSSYNSPLHF.

The V gene is TRBV6-4, the J gene TRBJ1-4; 8 positions match TRBD1. With V trimmed by 0 bases and J by 7 bases, 7 bases remained unmatched. The CDR3 loop spans 16 amino acids. The germline V gene has CDR1 MRHNA and CDR2 SNTAGT. Written as DNA, the CDR3 is TGTGCCAGCAGTGACTCTGGGTCCGGGACAGGTGAAAAACTGTTTTTT. Encoded protein: CASSDSGSGTGEKLFF.

The rearrangement uses TRBV19 and TRBJ1-4; D ambiguous. V was clipped by 4 bases and J by 0 bases, with 6 bases between them. CDR1 and CDR2 (germline): LNHDA, SQIVND (reference sequence). The CDR3 is 14 amino acids. CDR3 in DNA: TGTGCCAGTAGTACAGGTGCAACTAATGAAAAACTGTTTTTT. Residues: CASSTGATNEKLFF.

This chain connects TRBV5-4 to TRBJ2-2, with a possible D match to TRBD1 (5 bases). CDR3 length: 14 residues. V lost 8 bases and J 4 bases, leaving 15 bases between the germline ends. Germline V gives CDR1 SGHNT, CDR2 YYREEE (reference sequence). CDR3 bases: TGTGCCAGTAGAGAGCAGGGATTCACCGGGGAGCTGTTTTTT. It translates to CASREQGFTGELFF.

For this clone: Other DNA variants within this sample encode the same CDR3. The chain recombines TRBV18 with TRBJ1-5, with D uncertain. Germline values: CDR1 KGHSH, CDR2 LQKENI. The V gene lost 3 bases and the J gene lost 7 bases, with 7 bases spanning the gap. CDR3 length: 12 residues. CDR3 sequence: CASSPAGQPQHF. In DNA, the CDR3 is TGTGCCAGCTCACCCGCGGGGCAGCCCCAGCATTTT.

The gene calls are TRBV6-1 and TRBJ1-3, with a tentative D call TRBD1 (5 bases). Germline lookup yields CDR1 MNHNS and CDR2 SASEGT. Trimming took off 3 bases at V and 8 bases at J, with 11 bases between the two ends. CDR3 size: 13 residues. CDR3 sequence reads: CASSDNQGYTIYF. The CDR3 DNA follows: TGTGCCAGCAGTGACAATCAGGGATACACCATATATTTT.

This clone has only one observation. The J gene is TRBJ2-3, the V gene TRBV2; D ambiguous. This CDR3 is built from 14 residues. V lost 2 bases and J lost 2, with 8 bases in between. Germline values: CDR1 SNHLY, CDR2 FYNNEI. CDR3 nucleotides: TGTGCCAGCAGTGAACGTCAGTTCACAGATACGCAGTATTTT. Amino acids: CASSERQFTDTQYF.

V is TRBV9 and J is TRBJ2-7; the D gene is possibly TRBD2 (5 bases). Trimming took 0 bases from V and 0 from J, leaving 10 bases between them. Germline CDR1 and CDR2: SGDLS and YYNGEE. The CDR3 is 15 residues long. Here the CDR3 DNA reads TGTGCCAGCAGCGTAGACGGAGGACTCTCCTACGAGCAGTACTTC. Encoded protein: CASSVDGGLSYEQYF. Full variable domain (outside the CDR3, taken from reference TRBV9 and TRBJ2-7): DSGVTQTPKHLITATGQRVTLRCSPRSGDLSVYWYQQSLDQGLQFLIQYYNGEERAKGNILERFSAQQFPDLHSELNLSSLELGDSALYFCASSVDGGLSYEQYFGPGTRLTVT.

The V gene is TRBV7-9, the J gene TRBJ1-6; D is unresolved. The CDR3 totals 15 residues. Deletions cut 6 bases from V and 0 bases from J, with 9 bases between. The germline V gene has CDR1 SEHNR and CDR2 FQNEAQ (reference sequence). CDR3 region: CASRERSSYNSPLHF. Here the CDR3 DNA reads TGTGCCAGCAGGGAAAGGAGCTCCTATAATTCACCCCTCCACTTT.

The V and J genes are TRBV7-2 and TRBJ2-7, with no clear D. The CDR3 sequence is 12 residues long. The germline gives CDR1 SGHTA, CDR2 FQGNSA. Trimming removed 1 base from V and 6 bases from J, with 7 bases in between. CDR3 nucleotide sequence: TGTGCCAGCAGCTTAGACCAACTCGAGCAGTACTTC. Amino acids: CASSLDQLEQYF.

The chain is built from TRBV7-2 and TRBJ2-5, with TRBD2 as a possible D gene (6 bases). Germline loops: CDR1 SGHTA, CDR2 FQGNSA. The CDR3 extends over 15 amino acids. V was trimmed by 1 base and J by 7 bases, leaving 16 bases between them. CDR3 in DNA: TGTGCCAGCAGCTTAGGGAGGGAAAAGGGTAGGACCCAGTACTTC. Translating it yields CASSLGREKGRTQYF. Based on the CDR3 plus reference TRBV7-2 and TRBJ2-5, the full variable domain is GAGVSQSPSNKVTEKGKDVELRCDPISGHTALYWYRQSLGQGLEFLIYFQGNSAPDKSGLPSDRFSAERTGGSVSTLTIQRTQQEDSAVYLCASSLGREKGRTQYFGPGTRLLVL.

This chain uses TRBV24-1 with TRBJ2-2; D gene unclear. CDR1 is KGHDR, CDR2 SFDVKD, per germline. The CDR3 is 13 amino acids. Between the trimmed V and J ends, which lost 2 bases and 6 bases, there was a span of 6 bases. The CDR3 here is CATSDYPAGELFF. The CDR3 nucleotides are TGTGCCACCAGTGATTATCCCGCCGGGGAGCTGTTTTTT.

The CDR3 is CASSYSATTTDTQYF. The CDR3 nucleotides read TGTGCCAGCAGTTACTCGGCAACTACCACAGATACGCAGTATTTT. This chain connects TRBV6-6 to TRBJ2-3; D uncertain. The germline CDR1 and CDR2 sequences are MNHNY and SVGAGI (reference sequence). CDR3 size: 15 residues. Trimming took 0 bases from V and 2 from J, leaving 9 bases between them.

This clone was counted only a few times. This chain links TRBV27 with TRBJ2-7, with 14 bases aligning to TRBD2. The length of the CDR3 is 15 residues. The germline V gene has CDR1 MNHEY and CDR2 SMNVEV (reference sequence). The V segment lost 5 bases and the J segment 7 bases; nucleotides outside the gene matches: 7. This CDR3 is CASSAGLAGAGEQYV. The CDR3 DNA sequence: TGTGCCAGCAGTGCGGGACTAGCGGGGGCCGGTGAGCAGTACGTC.

The rearrangement uses TRBV7-3 and TRBJ2-3, with 8 nucleotides matching TRBD2. The CDR3 runs to 15 residues. Germline V lookup: CDR1 SGHTA, CDR2 FQGTGA. The V segment lost 5 bases and the J segment 2 bases; nucleotides outside the gene matches: 6. The CDR3: CASSPGGGTTDTQYF. CDR3 nucleotide sequence: TGTGCCAGCAGCCCCGGGGGGGGGACCACAGATACGCAGTATTTT.

The chain links TRBV12-5 to TRBJ1-3, with D maybe TRBD1 (6 bases). The germline V gene has CDR1 LGHNT and CDR2 FRNRAP. This CDR3 has 13 residues. V was cut by 6 bases and J by 0 bases, with 6 bases left in between. CDR3 sequence (DNA): TGTGCTAGTGGGGACAGCTCTGGAAACACCATATATTTT. Its translation is CASGDSSGNTIYF.

This rearrangement joins TRBV6-5 to TRBJ1-1; tentatively, D is TRBD1 (5 bases). CDR1 is MNHEY, CDR2 SVGAGI, per germline. Trimming removed 10 bases at V and 0 bases at J, with 18 bases between. This CDR3 spans 15 amino acids. CDR3 sequence reads: CATPMRGLMNTEAFF. Written as DNA, the CDR3 is TGTGCCACCCCAATGAGGGGACTCATGAACACTGAAGCTTTCTTT.

This rearrangement joins TRBV5-4 to TRBJ2-2; 10 nucleotides match TRBD2. The CDR3 has 16 amino acids. After removal of 3 bases from V and 7 bases from J, the junction contained 9 bases not matched to a gene. CDR1 and CDR2 (germline): SGHNT, YYREEE (reference sequence). CDR3 loop: CASSSKRGGSGGELFF. The CDR3 DNA reads TGTGCCAGCAGCTCCAAGCGGGGGGGGAGTGGCGGGGAGCTGTTTTTT.